This passage covers 13 T cell receptor beta chains from one sample sequenced in a study of shared clonotypes between healthy human individuals (TCRdb year 2020). The library was obtained by the immunoSEQ multiplex PCR assay. TCRdb limited this immuneACCESS table to in-frame rearrangements with V and J called. A share of clones is missing; checked studies link under half to unresolved V genes, and the rest is unexplained. This sample comprises some 2 million clones, less than 95% of them detected only once. Of the sample, about 1.1% is held by the ten largest clones. CD8 naive samples consisted of CD45RO-negative cells that were positively selected for CCR7, yielding a CD45RA+CCR7+ population without TemRA cells. The source material was naive CD8+ T cells sorted from blood. The sample's cell subset or site label, in plain terms: CD45RA+CCR7+. These receptors all stem from a man between 18 and 29 years old in good health.

V gene TRBV5-4 combines with J gene TRBJ1-2; TRBD1 is a possible D gene (5 bases). V shed 1 base and J shed 4 bases, with 11 bases lying between them. The CDR3 totals 14 residues. Germline loops: CDR1 SGHNT, CDR2 YYREEE (reference sequence). This CDR3 is CASSLFIGGYGYTF. The CDR3 DNA sequence: TGTGCCAGCAGCTTGTTTATTGGGGGCTATGGCTACACCTTC.

This sequence joins TRBV27 and TRBJ1-2; 8 nucleotides match TRBD1. Germline V gene sequence: CDR1 MNHEY, CDR2 SMNVEV (reference sequence). There are 16 residues in the CDR3. The ends lost 3 bases at V and 5 bases at J; junction bases unmatched: 11. The DNA of the CDR3 is TGTGCCAGCAGTTTCACCCGGAGGACAGGGCTTTATGGCTACACCTTC. This translates into CASSFTRRTGLYGYTF.

The rearrangement joins TRBV11-2 to TRBJ2-1; D perhaps matches TRBD1 (6 bases). Trimming stripped 8 bases from V and 8 bases from J, with 19 bases between. The CDR3 spans 14 residues. Germline CDR1 and CDR2: SGHAT and FQNNGV. The CDR3, as DNA: TGTGCCAGCGAATTTGGGGGCACCTGGGATGAGCAGTTCTTC. Protein: CASEFGGTWDEQFF.

As concerns this clone: An end of the junction does not agree with germline; a read error may underlie this. This chain connects TRBV7-7 to TRBJ1-4, with 9 bases matching TRBD1. The CDR3 is made up of 19 amino acids. Germline V gene data show CDR1 as SSHAT and CDR2 as FNYEAQ (reference sequence). The CDR3 nucleotides read TGTGCTAGCAGCCTCAACCGGGACAGGGAGGTAAAAACTAATGAAAAACTGTTTTTT. Translation gives CASSLNRDREVKTNEKLFF.

J is TRBJ2-7 and V is TRBV13; tentative D call: TRBD2 (5 bases). CDR3 size: 14 residues. The germline V gene has CDR1 PRHDT and CDR2 FYEKMQ (reference sequence). Trimming pared 4 bases from V and 3 bases from J, leaving 13 bases between. The CDR3 region is CASSSSSYRYEQYF. CDR3 coding DNA: TGTGCCAGCAGCTCCTCTAGCTATCGCTACGAGCAGTACTTC.

This chain joins TRBV4-3 and TRBJ2-2; TRBD2 matches at 10 bases. Unmatched junction bases numbered 2, after V lost 1 base and J lost 6 bases. CDR3 length equals 15 residues. CDR1 is LGHNA and CDR2 is YSLEER in the germline V gene. The CDR3 DNA follows: TGCGCCAGCAGCCAAGGGCTAGCGGGAGCCGGGGAGCTGTTTTTT. This sequence encodes CASSQGLAGAGELFF.

The rearrangement links TRBV14 to TRBJ2-7, with D perhaps TRBD1 (6 bases). The CDR3 is made up of 13 amino acids. The germline V gene has CDR1 SGHDN and CDR2 FVKESK. V was pared by 4 bases and J by 6 bases, with 13 bases between. CDR3 region: CASSPLVGGEQYF. In DNA, the CDR3 is TGTGCCAGCAGCCCCCTGGTAGGGGGCGAGCAGTACTTC.

A word on this clone: Since a much larger clone is just one base distant, this may be a read error. V usage is TRBV9 and J usage is TRBJ1-1; TRBD1 is a possible D gene (5 bases). The CDR3 covers 14 residues. CDR1 and CDR2 from the germline V gene are SGDLS and YYNGEE. Deletions cut 4 bases from V and 0 bases from J, with 10 bases between. CDR3 bases: TGTGCCAGCAGCTTAGAGGGGTTGAACACTGAAGCTTTCTTT. Amino acid sequence: CASSLEGLNTEAFF.

The V and J genes are TRBV2 and TRBJ2-7, with TRBD2 matching 9 bases. V lost 6 bases, J lost 4 bases, and 13 bases stayed unmatched. CDR1 is SNHLY and CDR2 is FYNNEI in the germline V gene. This CDR3 is built from 16 residues. In DNA, the CDR3 is TGTGCCAGCAGGACGTCTGAGGCTAGCGGGAATTACGAGCAGTACTTC. It is translated as CASRTSEASGNYEQYF.

The chain combines TRBV14 with TRBJ1-2, with D tentatively TRBD1 (5 bases). In germline, CDR1 is SGHDN, CDR2 FVKESK. The germline V and J ends were trimmed by 8 bases and 4 bases, with 17 bases remaining between them. The CDR3 is 14 residues long. CDR3 nucleotide sequence: TGTGCCAGCTCGGCCGGTGGGGGTGTCTATGGCTACACCTTC. Amino acid sequence: CASSAGGGVYGYTF.

This clone appeared a single time. The chain employs TRBV2 and TRBJ2-7; D is perhaps TRBD2 (7 bases). Trimming pared 1 base from V and 3 bases from J, leaving 10 bases between. Germline loops: CDR1 SNHLY, CDR2 FYNNEI. The CDR3 contains 14 residues. CDR3 protein: CASSEERDNYEQYF. The CDR3 nucleotides read TGTGCCAGCAGTGAAGAGCGGGACAACTACGAGCAGTACTTC.

A single count supports this clone. The V gene is TRBV7-9, the J gene TRBJ2-3; D unresolved. Deletions cut 2 bases from V and 0 bases from J, with 9 bases between. The CDR3 length is 15 residues. Germline V CDR1 and CDR2: SEHNR, FQNEAQ (reference sequence). The CDR3 DNA reads as TGTGCCAGCAGCTTACCCAGTGATAGCACAGATACGCAGTATTTT. Translation: CASSLPSDSTDTQYF.

V usage is TRBV19 and J usage is TRBJ1-5, with a possible D match to TRBD1 (6 bases). V was clipped by 5 bases and J by 2 bases, with 13 bases between them. The germline gives CDR1 LNHDA, CDR2 SQIVND (reference sequence). The CDR3 has 15 amino acids. The CDR3 DNA sequence: TGTGCCAGTAGTTTAGCGAGACAGGGCAATCAGCCCCAGCATTTT. This sequence encodes CASSLARQGNQPQHF.